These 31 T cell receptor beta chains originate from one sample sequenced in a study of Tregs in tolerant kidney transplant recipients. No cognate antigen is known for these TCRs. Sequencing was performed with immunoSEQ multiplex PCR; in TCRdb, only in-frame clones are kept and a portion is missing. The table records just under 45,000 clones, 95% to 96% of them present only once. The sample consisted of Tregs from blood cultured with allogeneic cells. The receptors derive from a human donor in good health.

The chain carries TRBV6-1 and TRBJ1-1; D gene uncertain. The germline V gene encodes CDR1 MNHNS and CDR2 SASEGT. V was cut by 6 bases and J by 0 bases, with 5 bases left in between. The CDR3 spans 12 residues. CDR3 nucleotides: TGTGCCAGCAGGACTATGAACACTGAAGCTTTCTTT. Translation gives CASRTMNTEAFF.

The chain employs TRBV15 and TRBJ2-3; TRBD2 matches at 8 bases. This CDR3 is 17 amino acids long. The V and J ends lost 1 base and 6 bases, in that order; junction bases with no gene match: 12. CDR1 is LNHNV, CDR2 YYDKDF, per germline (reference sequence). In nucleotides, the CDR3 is TGTGCCACCAGCAGAGGGACGAGCTCAGCGGGAGTCGATACGCAGTATTTT. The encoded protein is CATSRGTSSAGVDTQYF. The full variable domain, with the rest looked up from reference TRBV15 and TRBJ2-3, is DAMVIQNPRYQVTQFGKPVTLSCSQTLNHNVMYWYQQKSSQAPKLLFHYYDKDFNNEADTPDNFQSRRPNTSFCFLDIRSPGLGDTAMYLCATSRGTSSAGVDTQYFGPGTRLTVL.

In DNA form, the CDR3 reads TGTGCCAGCAGCGTAGGGGCAGGGCGGATTCAAGAGACCCAGTACTTC. It translates to CASSVGAGRIQETQYF. The chain couples TRBV9 to TRBJ2-5, with a possible D match to TRBD1 (5 bases). The CDR3 runs 16 residues. V lost 0 bases and J lost 2, with 14 bases in between. Per germline, CDR1 SGDLS and CDR2 YYNGEE. The full variable domain, in which reference TRBV9 and TRBJ2-5 provide the parts outside the CDR3, is DSGVTQTPKHLITATGQRVTLRCSPRSGDLSVYWYQQSLDQGLQFLIQYYNGEERAKGNILERFSAQQFPDLHSELNLSSLELGDSALYFCASSVGAGRIQETQYFGPGTRLLVL.

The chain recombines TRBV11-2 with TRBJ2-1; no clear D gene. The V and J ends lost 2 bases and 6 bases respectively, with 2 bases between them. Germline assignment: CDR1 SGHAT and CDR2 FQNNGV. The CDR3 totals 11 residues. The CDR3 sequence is CASSLTNEQFF. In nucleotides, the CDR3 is TGTGCCAGCAGCTTAACCAATGAGCAGTTCTTC.

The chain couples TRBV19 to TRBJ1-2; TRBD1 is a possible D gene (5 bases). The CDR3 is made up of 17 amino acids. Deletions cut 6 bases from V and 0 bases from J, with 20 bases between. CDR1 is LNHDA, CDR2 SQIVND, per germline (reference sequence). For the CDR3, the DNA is TGTGCCAGTAGGAGAGCTATCCTCGGGACCTCTAACTATGGCTACACCTTC. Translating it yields CASRRAILGTSNYGYTF.

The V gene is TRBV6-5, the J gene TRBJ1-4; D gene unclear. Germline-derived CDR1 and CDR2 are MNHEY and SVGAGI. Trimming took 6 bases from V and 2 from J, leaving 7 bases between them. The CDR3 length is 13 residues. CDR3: CASREGTNEKLFF. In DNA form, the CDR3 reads TGTGCCAGCAGGGAGGGCACTAATGAAAAACTGTTTTTT.

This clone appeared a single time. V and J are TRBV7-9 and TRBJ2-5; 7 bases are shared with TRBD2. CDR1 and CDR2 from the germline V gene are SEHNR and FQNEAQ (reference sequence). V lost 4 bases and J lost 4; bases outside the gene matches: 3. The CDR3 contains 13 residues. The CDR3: CASSSGGGETQYF. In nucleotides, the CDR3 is TGTGCCAGCAGCTCGGGGGGAGGAGAGACCCAGTACTTC.

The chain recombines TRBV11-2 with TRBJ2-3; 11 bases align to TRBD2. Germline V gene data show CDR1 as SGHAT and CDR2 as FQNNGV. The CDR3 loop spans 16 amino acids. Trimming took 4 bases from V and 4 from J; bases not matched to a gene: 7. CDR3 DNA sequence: TGTGCCAGCAGCTGGAGACTAGCGGGAAGGTCAGATACGCAGTATTTT. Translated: CASSWRLAGRSDTQYF.

The DNA for the CDR3 is TGTGCCAGCAGCTTAGGGACAGGCATGAACACTGAAGCTTTCTTT. Its translation is CASSLGTGMNTEAFF. The V and J genes are TRBV11-2 and TRBJ1-1; 7 bases line up with TRBD1. Germline CDR1 SGHAT, CDR2 FQNNGV. V trimming: 1 base; J trimming: 0 bases; junction bases outside the gene matches: 2. This CDR3 is 15 amino acids long.

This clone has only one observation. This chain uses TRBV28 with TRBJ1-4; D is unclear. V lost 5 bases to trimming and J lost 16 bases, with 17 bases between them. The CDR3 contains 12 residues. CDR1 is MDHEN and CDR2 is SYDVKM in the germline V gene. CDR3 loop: CASSPPSYHPFF. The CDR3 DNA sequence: TGTGCCAGCAGTCCCCCCAGTTACCATCCGTTTTTT. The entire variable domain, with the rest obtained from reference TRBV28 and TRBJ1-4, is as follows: DVKVTQSSRYLVKRTGEKVFLECVQDMDHENMFWYRQDPGLGLRLIYFSYDVKMKEKGDIPEGYSVSREKKERFSLILESASTNQTSMYLCASSPPSYHPFFGSGTQLSVL.

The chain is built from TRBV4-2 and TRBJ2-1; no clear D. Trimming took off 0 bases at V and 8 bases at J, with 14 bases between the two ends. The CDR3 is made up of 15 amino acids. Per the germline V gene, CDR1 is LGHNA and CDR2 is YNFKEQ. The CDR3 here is CASSQDVRLLDEQFF. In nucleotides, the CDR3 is TGTGCCAGCAGCCAAGATGTCCGCCTCTTGGATGAGCAGTTCTTC.

The CDR3 sequence is CASSSLLAGGPSYEQYF. CDR3 sequence (DNA): TGCGCCAGCAGCTCCTTACTAGCGGGAGGCCCCTCCTACGAGCAGTACTTC. V gene TRBV5-1 combines with J gene TRBJ2-7; 12 nucleotides line up with TRBD2. This CDR3 contains 17 residues. Germline CDR1 reads SGHRS; CDR2 reads YFSETQ. The V and J ends lost 3 bases and 0 bases, in that order; junction bases with no gene match: 7.

The CDR3 loop is CSVEHFGLSDYGYTF. For the CDR3, the DNA is TGCAGCGTTGAGCATTTTGGGTTATCGGACTATGGCTACACCTTC. The genes are TRBV29-1 and TRBJ1-2; no definite D call. Germline V lookup: CDR1 SQVTM, CDR2 ANQGSEA. V shed 3 bases and J shed 3 bases, with 17 bases lying between them. The CDR3 spans 15 residues.

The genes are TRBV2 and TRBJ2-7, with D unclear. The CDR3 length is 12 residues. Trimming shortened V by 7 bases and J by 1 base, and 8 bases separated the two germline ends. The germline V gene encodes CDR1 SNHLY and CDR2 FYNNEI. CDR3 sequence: CASTSVSYEQYF. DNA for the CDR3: TGTGCCAGCACAAGCGTTTCCTACGAGCAGTACTTC.

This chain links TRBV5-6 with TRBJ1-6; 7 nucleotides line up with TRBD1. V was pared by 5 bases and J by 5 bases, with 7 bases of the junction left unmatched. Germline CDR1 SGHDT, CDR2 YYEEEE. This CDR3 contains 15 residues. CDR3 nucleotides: TGTGCCAGCAGACCTTACGACAGGGATAATTCACCCCTCCACTTT. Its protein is CASRPYDRDNSPLHF.

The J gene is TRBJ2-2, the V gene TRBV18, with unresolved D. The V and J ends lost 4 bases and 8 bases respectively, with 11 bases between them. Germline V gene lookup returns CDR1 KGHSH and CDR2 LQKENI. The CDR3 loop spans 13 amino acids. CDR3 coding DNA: TGTGCCAGCTCACAGTCTCTGGCAGGGGAGCTGTTTTTT. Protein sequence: CASSQSLAGELFF.

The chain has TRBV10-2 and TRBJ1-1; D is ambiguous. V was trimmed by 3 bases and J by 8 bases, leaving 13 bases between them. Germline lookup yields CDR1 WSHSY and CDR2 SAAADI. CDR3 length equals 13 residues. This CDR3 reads CASSDPLYIEAFF. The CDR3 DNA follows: TGCGCCAGCAGTGACCCGCTCTATATCGAAGCTTTCTTT.

CDR3 in amino acids: CASSEWGSSTDTQYF. In DNA form, the CDR3 reads TGTGCCAGCAGTGAATGGGGCTCTAGCACAGATACGCAGTATTTT. This sequence joins TRBV25-1 and TRBJ2-3; a weak D match, TRBD1 (5 bases). Trimming cost V 1 base and J 0 bases, with 8 bases left between them. CDR1 and CDR2 from the germline V gene are MGHDK and SYGVNS. This CDR3 comprises 15 residues.

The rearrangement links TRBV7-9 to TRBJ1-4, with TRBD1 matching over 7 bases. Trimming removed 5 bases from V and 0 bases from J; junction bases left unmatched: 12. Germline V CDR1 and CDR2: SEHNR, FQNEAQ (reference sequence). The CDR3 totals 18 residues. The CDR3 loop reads CASSIRDRNPSTNEKLFF. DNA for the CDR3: TGTGCCAGCAGCATCCGGGACAGAAACCCTTCAACTAATGAAAAACTGTTTTTT.

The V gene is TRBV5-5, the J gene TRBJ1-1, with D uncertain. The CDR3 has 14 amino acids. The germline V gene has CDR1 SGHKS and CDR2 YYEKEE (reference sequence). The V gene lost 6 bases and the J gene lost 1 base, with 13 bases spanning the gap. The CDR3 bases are TGTGCCAGCAACTTCAAACTGGGGAACACTGAAGCTTTCTTT. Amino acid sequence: CASNFKLGNTEAFF.

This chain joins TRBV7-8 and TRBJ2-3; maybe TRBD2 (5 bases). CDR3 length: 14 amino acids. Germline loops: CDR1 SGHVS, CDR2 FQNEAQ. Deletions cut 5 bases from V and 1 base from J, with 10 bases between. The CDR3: CASSPRTGTDTQYF. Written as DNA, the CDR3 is TGTGCCAGCAGCCCCCGGACTGGCACAGATACGCAGTATTTT.

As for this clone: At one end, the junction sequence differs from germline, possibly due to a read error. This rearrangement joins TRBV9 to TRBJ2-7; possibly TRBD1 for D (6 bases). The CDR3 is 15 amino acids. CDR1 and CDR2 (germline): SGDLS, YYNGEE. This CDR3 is CASSVGHRVSDEQYF. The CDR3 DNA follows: TGTGCCAGCAGCGTGGGACATCGCGTCTCCGACGAGCAGTACTTC.

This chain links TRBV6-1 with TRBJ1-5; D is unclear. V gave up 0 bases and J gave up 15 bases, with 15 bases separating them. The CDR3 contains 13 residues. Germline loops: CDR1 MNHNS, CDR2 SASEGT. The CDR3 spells CASSEAGRFHGHF. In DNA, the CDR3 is TGTGCCAGCAGTGAAGCTGGGCGCTTCCATGGGCATTTT.

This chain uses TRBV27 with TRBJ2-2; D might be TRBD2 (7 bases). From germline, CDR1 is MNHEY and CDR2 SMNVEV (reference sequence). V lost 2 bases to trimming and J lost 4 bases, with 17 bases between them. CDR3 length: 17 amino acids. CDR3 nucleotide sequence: TGTGCCAGCAGTTTAAGGGGGGGAGTAGCGGGCACCGGGGAGCTGTTTTTT. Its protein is CASSLRGGVAGTGELFF.

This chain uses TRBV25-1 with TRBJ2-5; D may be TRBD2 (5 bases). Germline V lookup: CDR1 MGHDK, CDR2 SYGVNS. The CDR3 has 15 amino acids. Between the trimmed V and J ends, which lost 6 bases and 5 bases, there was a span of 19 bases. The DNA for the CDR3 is TGTGCCAGCAGCCTTACCAGAGGGAGTACTGAGACCCAGTACTTC. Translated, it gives CASSLTRGSTETQYF.

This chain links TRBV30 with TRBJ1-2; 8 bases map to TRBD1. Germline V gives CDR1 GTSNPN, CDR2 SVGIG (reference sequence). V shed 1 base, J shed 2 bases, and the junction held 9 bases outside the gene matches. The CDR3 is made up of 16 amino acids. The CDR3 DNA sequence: TGTGCCTGGAGTGCCCCAGTGGGGACAGGAAACTATGGCTACACCTTC. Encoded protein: CAWSAPVGTGNYGYTF.

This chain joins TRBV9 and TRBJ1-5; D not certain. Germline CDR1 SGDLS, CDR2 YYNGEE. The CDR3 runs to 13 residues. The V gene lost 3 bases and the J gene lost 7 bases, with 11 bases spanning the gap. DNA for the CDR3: TGTGCCAGCAGCGAATTTGGTGGACAGCCCCAGCATTTT. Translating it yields CASSEFGGQPQHF.

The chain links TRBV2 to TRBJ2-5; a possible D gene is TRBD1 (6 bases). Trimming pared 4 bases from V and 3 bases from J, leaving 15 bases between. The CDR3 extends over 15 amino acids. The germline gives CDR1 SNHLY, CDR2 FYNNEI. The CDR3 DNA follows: TGTGCCAGCAGTGCCTCCGAAGCAGGGGAAGAGACCCAGTACTTC. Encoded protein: CASSASEAGEETQYF.

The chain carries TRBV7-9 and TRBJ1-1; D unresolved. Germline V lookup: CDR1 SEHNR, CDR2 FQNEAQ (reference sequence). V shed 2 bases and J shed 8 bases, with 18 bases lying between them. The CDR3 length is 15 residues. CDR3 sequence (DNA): TGTGCCAGCAGCTTATGGGCTTCGCCGAACCTAGAAGCTTTCTTT. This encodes CASSLWASPNLEAFF.

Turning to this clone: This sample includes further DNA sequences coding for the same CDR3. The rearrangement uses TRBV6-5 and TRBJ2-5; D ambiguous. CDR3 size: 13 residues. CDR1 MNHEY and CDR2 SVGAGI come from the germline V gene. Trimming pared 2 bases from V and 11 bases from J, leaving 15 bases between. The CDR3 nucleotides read TGTGCCAGCAGTTACCAGGTTTCATCGACTCAGTACTTC. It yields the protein CASSYQVSSTQYF.

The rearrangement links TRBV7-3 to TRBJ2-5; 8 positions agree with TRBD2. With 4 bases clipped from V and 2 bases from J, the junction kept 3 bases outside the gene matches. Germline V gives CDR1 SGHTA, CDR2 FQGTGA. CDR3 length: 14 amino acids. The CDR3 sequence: CASSWSGGQETQYF. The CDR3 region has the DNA TGTGCCAGCAGCTGGAGCGGGGGTCAAGAGACCCAGTACTTC.